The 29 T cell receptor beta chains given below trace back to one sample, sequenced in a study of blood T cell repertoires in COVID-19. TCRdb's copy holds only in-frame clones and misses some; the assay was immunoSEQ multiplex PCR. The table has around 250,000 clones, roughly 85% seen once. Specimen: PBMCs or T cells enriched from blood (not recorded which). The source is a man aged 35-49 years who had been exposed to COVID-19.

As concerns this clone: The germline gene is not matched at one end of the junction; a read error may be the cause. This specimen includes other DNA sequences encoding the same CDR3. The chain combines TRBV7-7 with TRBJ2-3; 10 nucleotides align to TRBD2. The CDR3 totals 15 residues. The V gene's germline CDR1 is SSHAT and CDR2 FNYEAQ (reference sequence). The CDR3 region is CASSLGLAGGDTQYF. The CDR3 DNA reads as TGTGCTAGCAGCTTAGGGTTAGCGGGAGGTGATACGCAGTATTTT.

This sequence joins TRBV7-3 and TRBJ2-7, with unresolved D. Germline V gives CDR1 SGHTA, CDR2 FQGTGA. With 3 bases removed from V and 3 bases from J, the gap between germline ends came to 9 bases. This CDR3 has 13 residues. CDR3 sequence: CASSFGRGYEQYF. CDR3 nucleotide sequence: TGTGCCAGCAGCTTTGGTAGAGGCTACGAGCAGTACTTC.

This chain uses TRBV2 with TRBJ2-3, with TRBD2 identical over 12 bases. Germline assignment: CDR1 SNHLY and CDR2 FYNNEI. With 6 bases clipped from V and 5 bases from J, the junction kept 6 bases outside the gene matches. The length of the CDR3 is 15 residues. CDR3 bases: TGTGCCAGCAGCGGACTAGCGGGACTTGTAGATACGCAGTATTTT. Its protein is CASSGLAGLVDTQYF. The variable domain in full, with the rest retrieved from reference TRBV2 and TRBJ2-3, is EPEVTQTPSHQVTQMGQEVILRCVPISNHLYFYWYRQILGQKVEFLVSFYNNEISEKSEIFDDQFSVERPDGSNFTLKIRSTKLEDSAMYFCASSGLAGLVDTQYFGPGTRLTVL.

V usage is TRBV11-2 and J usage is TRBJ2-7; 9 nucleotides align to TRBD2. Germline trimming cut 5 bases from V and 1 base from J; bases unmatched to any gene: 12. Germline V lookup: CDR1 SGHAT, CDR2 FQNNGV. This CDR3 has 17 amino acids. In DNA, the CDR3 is TGTGCCAGCAGCCCCCCAGGTGTGCGGGAGGGATCCTACGAGCAGTACTTC. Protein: CASSPPGVREGSYEQYF. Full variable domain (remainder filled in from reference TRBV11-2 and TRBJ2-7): EAGVAQSPRYKIIEKRQSVAFWCNPISGHATLYWYQQILGQGPKLLIQFQNNGVVDDSQLPKDRFSAERLKGVDSTLKIQPAKLEDSAVYLCASSPPGVREGSYEQYFGPGTRLTVT.

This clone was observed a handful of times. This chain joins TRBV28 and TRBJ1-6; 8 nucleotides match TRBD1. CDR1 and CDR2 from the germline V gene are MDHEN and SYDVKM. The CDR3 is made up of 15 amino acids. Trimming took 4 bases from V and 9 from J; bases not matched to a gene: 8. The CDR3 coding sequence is TGTGCCAGCAGTTCTCAGGGGGCTCATGTTTCACCCCTCCACTTT. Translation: CASSSQGAHVSPLHF.

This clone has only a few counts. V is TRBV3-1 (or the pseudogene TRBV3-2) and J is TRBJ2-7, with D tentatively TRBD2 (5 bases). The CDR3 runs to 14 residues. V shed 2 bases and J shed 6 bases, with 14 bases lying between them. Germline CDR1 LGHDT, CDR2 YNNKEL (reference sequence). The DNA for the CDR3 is TGTGCCAGCAGCCAATTAGCTAGCTCGGGCGAGCAGTACTTC. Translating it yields CASSQLASSGEQYF.

CDR3 bases: TGTGCCAACAGGGTGCACGGGGGGGGGCAGCCCCAGCATTTT. Encoded protein: CANRVHGGGQPQHF. The V gene is TRBV28, the J gene TRBJ1-5; tentative D call: TRBD1 (6 bases). CDR1 and CDR2 (germline): MDHEN, SYDVKM. V was trimmed by 10 bases and J by 7 bases, leaving 20 bases between them. The CDR3 is 14 amino acids.

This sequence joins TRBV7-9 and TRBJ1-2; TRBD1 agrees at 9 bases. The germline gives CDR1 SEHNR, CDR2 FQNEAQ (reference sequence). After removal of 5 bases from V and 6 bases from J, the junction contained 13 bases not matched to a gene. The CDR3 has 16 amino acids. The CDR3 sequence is CASSRNRDRVKDGYTF. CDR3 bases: TGTGCCAGCAGCCGAAACCGGGACAGGGTGAAAGATGGCTACACCTTC.

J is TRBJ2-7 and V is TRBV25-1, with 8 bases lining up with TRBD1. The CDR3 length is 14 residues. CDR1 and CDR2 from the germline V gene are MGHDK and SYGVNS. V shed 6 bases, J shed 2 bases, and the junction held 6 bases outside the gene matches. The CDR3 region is CASRPGQVPYEQYF. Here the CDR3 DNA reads TGTGCCAGCAGACCGGGACAGGTACCCTACGAGCAGTACTTC.

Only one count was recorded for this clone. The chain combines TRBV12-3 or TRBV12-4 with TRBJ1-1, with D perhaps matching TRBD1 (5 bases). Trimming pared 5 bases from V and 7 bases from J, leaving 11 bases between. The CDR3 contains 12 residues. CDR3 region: CASSTTQGEAFF. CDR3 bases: TGTGCCAGCAGTACGACGCAGGGTGAAGCTTTCTTT.

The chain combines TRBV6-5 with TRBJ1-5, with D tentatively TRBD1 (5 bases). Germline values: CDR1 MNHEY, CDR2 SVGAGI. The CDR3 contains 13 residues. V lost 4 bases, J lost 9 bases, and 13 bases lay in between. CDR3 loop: CASSSPGVGPQHF. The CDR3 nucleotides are TGTGCCAGCAGTTCCCCGGGGGTAGGGCCCCAGCATTTT.

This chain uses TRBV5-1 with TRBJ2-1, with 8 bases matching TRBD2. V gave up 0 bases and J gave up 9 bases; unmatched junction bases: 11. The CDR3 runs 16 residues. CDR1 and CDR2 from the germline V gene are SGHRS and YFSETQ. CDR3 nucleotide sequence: TGCGCCAGCAGCTTGGTAGGGGGACTAGTTTCATCTGAGCAGTTCTTC. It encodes CASSLVGGLVSSEQFF.

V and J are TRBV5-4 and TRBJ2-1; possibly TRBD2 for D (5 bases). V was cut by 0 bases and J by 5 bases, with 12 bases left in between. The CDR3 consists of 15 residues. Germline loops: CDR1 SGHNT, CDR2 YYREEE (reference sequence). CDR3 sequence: CASSLVGLDNNEQFF. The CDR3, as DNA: TGTGCCAGCAGCTTGGTCGGACTCGATAACAATGAGCAGTTCTTC.

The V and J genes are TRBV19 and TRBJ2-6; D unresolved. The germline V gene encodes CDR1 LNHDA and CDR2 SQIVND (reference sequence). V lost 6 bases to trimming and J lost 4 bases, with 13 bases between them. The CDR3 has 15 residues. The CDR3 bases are TGTGCCAGTAGCCCGAGAAGAACCGGGGCCAACGTCCTGACTTTC. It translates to CASSPRRTGANVLTF.

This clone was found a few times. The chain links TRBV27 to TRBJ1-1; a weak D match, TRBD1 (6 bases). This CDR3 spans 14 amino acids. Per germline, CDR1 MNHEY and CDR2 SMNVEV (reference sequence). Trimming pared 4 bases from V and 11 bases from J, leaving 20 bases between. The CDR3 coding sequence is TGTGCCAGCAGTTCCCTCATACAGGGATCTAAGGCTTTCTTT. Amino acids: CASSSLIQGSKAFF.

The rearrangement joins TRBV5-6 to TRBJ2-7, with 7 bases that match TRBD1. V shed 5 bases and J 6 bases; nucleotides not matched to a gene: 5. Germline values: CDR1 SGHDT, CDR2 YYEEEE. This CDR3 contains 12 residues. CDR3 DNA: TGTGCCAGCAGAACGACAGGGTTCGAGCAGTACTTC. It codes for CASRTTGFEQYF.

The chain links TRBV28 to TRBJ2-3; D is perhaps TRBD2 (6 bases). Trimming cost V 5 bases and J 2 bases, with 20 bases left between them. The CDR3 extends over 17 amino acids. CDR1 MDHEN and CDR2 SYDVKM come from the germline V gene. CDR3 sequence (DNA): TGTGCCAGCAGTCCCGGGGCGGGGCGTCTGCCCACAGATACGCAGTATTTT. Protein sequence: CASSPGAGRLPTDTQYF.

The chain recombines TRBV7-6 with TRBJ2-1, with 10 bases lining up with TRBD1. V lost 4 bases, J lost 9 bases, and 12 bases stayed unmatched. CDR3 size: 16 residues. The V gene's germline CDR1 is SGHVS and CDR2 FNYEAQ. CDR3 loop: CASSSRFRDRGGEQFF. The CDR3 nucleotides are TGTGCCAGCAGCTCGAGGTTCCGGGACAGGGGCGGTGAGCAGTTCTTC.

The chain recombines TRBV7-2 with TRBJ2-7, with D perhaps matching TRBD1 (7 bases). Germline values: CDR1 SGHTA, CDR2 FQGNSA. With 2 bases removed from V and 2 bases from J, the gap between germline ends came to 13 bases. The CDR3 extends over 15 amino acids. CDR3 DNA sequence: TGTGCCAGCAGCTTATATCAGGGGGGAACCTACGAGCAGTACTTC. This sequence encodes CASSLYQGGTYEQYF.

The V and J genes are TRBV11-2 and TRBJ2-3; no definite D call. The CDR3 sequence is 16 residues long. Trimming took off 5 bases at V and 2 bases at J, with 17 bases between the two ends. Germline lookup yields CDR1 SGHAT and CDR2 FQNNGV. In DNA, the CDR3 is TGTGCCAGCAGCCCCCCCTTGGCTGACAACACAGATACGCAGTATTTT. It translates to CASSPPLADNTDTQYF.

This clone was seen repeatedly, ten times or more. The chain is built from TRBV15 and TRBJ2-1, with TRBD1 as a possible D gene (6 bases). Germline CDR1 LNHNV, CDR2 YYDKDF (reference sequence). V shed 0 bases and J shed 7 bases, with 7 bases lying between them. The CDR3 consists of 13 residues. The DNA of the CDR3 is TGTGCCACCAGCAGAGACCAGGGGAATGAGCAGTTCTTC. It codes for CATSRDQGNEQFF.

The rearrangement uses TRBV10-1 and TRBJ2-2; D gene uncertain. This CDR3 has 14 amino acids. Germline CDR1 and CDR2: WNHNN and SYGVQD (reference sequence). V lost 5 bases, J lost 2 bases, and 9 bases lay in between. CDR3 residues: CASSLDSNTGELFF. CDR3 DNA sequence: TGCGCCAGCAGTCTAGACTCTAACACCGGGGAGCTGTTTTTT.

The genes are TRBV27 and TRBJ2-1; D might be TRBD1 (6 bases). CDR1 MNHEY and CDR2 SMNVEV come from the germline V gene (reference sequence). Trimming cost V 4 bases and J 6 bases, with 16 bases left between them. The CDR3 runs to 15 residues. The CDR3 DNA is TGTGCCAGCAGTTCACAGGGTTTGGGCGGCAATGAGCAGTTCTTC. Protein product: CASSSQGLGGNEQFF.

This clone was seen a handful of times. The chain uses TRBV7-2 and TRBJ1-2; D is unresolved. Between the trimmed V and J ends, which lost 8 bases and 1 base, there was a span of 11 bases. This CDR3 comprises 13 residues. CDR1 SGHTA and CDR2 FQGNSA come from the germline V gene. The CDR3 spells CASGMSFNYGYTF. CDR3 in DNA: TGTGCCAGCGGCATGTCCTTTAACTATGGCTACACCTTC.

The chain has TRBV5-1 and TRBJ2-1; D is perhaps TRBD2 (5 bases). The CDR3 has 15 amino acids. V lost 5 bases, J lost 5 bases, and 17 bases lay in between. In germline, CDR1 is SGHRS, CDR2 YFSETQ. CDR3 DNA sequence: TGCGCCAGCAGACTCGGGAACGGCAGAGACAATGAGCAGTTCTTC. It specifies CASRLGNGRDNEQFF.

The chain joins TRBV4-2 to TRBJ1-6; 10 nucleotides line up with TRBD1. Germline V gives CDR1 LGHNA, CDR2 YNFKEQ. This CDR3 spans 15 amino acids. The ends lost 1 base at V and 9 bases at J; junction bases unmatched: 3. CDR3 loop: CASSQAGQGVSPLHF. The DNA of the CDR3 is TGTGCCAGCAGCCAAGCTGGACAGGGGGTTTCACCCCTCCACTTT.

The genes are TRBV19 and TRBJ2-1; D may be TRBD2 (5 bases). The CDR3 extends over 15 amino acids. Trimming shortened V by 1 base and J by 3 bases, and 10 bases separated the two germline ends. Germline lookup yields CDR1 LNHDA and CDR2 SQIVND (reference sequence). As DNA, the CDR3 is TGTGCCAGTAGTATAGGGGCGGGCAGCTACAATGAGCAGTTCTTC. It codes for CASSIGAGSYNEQFF.

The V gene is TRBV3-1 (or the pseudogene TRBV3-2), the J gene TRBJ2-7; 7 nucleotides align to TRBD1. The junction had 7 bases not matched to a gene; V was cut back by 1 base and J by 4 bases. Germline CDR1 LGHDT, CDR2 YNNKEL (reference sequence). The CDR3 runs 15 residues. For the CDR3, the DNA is TGTGCCAGCAGCCAAGGCTCGACAGGGCGATACGAGCAGTACTTC. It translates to CASSQGSTGRYEQYF.

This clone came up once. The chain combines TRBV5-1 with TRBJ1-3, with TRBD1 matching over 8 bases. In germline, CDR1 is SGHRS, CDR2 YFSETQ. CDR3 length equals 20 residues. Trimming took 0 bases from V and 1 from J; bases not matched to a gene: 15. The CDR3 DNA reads TGCGCCAGCAGCTTGGGGCCCGGGACAGGCGCCTACTTTTCTGGAAACACCATATATTTT. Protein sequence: CASSLGPGTGAYFSGNTIYF.